The rows below give T cell receptor beta chains drawn from one sample of a study of blood T cell repertoires in COVID-19. Libraries were prepared by immunoSEQ multiplex PCR; TCRdb keeps only in-frame clonotypes and omits some of them. The data hold around 58,000 clones, with 88% observed a single time. What was sequenced was peripheral blood. Receptor source: a woman in her fifties or sixties with COVID-19, enrolled during active disease. The CDR3 runs from the conserved cysteine through the conserved F or W. The D gene is left open where the match is weak. The size field is filled for only some rows; it gives once, few, many or a size class.

TRBD1	TRBJ1-6	NA	TRBV4-1	TGCGCCAGCAGCCGTTCAGGGGGCGAGGGTTCACCCCTCCACTTT	CASSRSGGEGSPLHF
NA	TRBJ2-7	NA	TRBV7-2	TGTGCCCAACAAAAGGGGCCCGGCTACGAGCAGTACTTC	CAQQKGPGYEQYF
TRBD1	TRBJ2-5	NA	TRBV15	TGTGCCACCAGCAGGGACAGGGGGCAAGAGACCCAGTACTTC	CATSRDRGQETQYF
NA	TRBJ2-2	NA	TRBV7-2	TGTGCCAGCAGCTTATGGGTAGCGTCGAACACCGGGGAGCTGTTTTTT	CASSLWVASNTGELFF
NA	TRBJ2-3	NA	TRBV30	TGTGCCTGGAGTCCTGGCACAGATACGCAGTATTTT	CAWSPGTDTQYF
NA	TRBJ1-2	NA	TRBV28	TGTGCCAGCAGCCCCGGGACAATAGCTAACTATGGCTACACCTTC	CASSPGTIANYGYTF
TRBD1	TRBJ1-5	NA	TRBV2	TGTGCCAGCAGCTGGACAGGGGCTGGTCAGCCCCAGCATTTT	CASSWTGAGQPQHF
TRBD1	TRBJ2-1	NA	TRBV19	TGTGCCAGTAGTATCTCCGGGACAGAGTACAATGAGCAGTTCTTC	CASSISGTEYNEQFF
NA	TRBJ2-5	NA	TRBV12-3/TRBV12-4	TGTGCCAGCAGTTCCGGGGAGGTCCAGTACTTC	CASSSGEVQYF
TRBD1	TRBJ1-1	NA	TRBV2	TGTGCCAGTGGCGGACAGGAGAGAACTGAAGCTTTCTTT	CASGGQERTEAFF
TRBD2	TRBJ2-7	NA	TRBV9	TGTGCCAGCAGCGTAGGTGTGGGAGGGAACGAGCAGTACTTC	CASSVGVGGNEQYF
TRBD1	TRBJ1-6	NA	TRBV25-1	TGTGCCAGCAGTGACACGACAGGGATCCTGATGACCCTCCACTTT	CASSDTTGILMTLHF
TRBD1	TRBJ2-1	NA	TRBV6-5	TGTGCCAGCAGTTCCCGGACAGGGGGAAACTACAATGAGCAGTTCTTC	CASSSRTGGNYNEQFF
NA	TRBJ2-7	NA	TRBV2	TGTGCCAGCAGTGAGTTTTCGGGGTTCGAGCAGTACTTC	CASSEFSGFEQYF
NA	TRBJ1-1	NA	TRBV7-9	TGTGCCAGCAGCCCGACAGGATTTGAAGCTTTCTTT	CASSPTGFEAFF
TRBD2	TRBJ2-2	NA	TRBV7-9	TGTGCCAGCAGCCCGGGGGGCGGGGAGCTGTTTTTT	CASSPGGGELFF
NA	TRBJ1-4	NA	TRBV18	TGTGCCAGCTCACCACGGGGGCCTAATGAAAAACTGTTTTTT	CASSPRGPNEKLFF
NA	TRBJ1-6	NA	TRBV27	TGTGCCAGCAGTTTAATCGGCAGGCGTTCACCCCTCCACTTT	CASSLIGRRSPLHF
NA	TRBJ1-6	few	TRBV5-1	TGCGCCAGCAGGTCCTTGGGGGCCCAAGGGTCCTATAATTCACCCCTCCACTTT	CASRSLGAQGSYNSPLHF
NA	TRBJ2-2	NA	TRBV4-2	TGTGCCAGCAGCCAAGATGTGACTCTCCACCGGGAGCTGTTTTTT	CASSQDVTLHRELFF
TRBD1	TRBJ1-2	NA	TRBV20-1	TGCAGTGCGGACAGGGAGGATGGCTACACCTTC	CSADREDGYTF
NA	TRBJ1-2	NA	TRBV28	TGTGCCAGCACCATATCTACCGAATCACAGTCCTATGGCTACACCTTC	CASTISTESQSYGYTF
TRBD2	TRBJ2-1	NA	TRBV6-2/TRBV6-3	TGTGCCAGCAGTTACGGACTAGCGGGAGGCAATGAGCAGTTCTTC	CASSYGLAGGNEQFF